The next 17 T cell receptor beta chains were all read from a single sample in a study of T cells in Graves' hyperthyroidism and ophthalmopathy. RNA transcripts were the template for amplifying TCR beta CDR3 regions. The study used the HTBI primer set for a first-round RT-PCR of the TCR CDR3. MiXCR was run by TCRdb on the multiplex PCR reads, yielding one entry per CDR3 protein. The sample has over 500,000 distinct CDR3 sequences, about 16% seen once. The sequencing input was blood. The receptors here all came from a woman in her twenties or thirties with Graves' ophthalmopathy.

This clonotype was seen repeatedly, ten times or more. The chain uses TRBV13 and TRBJ2-1; possible D gene TRBD1, 5 bases. Germline V gene data show CDR1 as PRHDT and CDR2 as FYEKMQ (reference sequence). This CDR3 is 14 amino acids long. Trimming shortened V by 5 bases and J by 4 bases, and 12 bases separated the two germline ends. The CDR3 DNA is TGTGCCAGCAGCCTACGGACACCTTACAATGAGCAGTTCTTC. Protein: CASSLRTPYNEQFF.

This clonotype was recorded a few times. The CDR3 DNA reads TGCGCCAGTACAGGGGGGTCTCCTAAAGAGACCCAGTACTTC. This encodes CASTGGSPKETQYF. The J gene is TRBJ2-5, the V gene TRBV5-1, with 8 positions matching TRBD1. CDR3 length: 14 amino acids. V shed 8 bases and J 3 bases; nucleotides not matched to a gene: 9. In germline, CDR1 is SGHRS, CDR2 YFSETQ. The entire variable domain, with the rest obtained from reference TRBV5-1 and TRBJ2-5, is as follows: KAGVTQTPRYLIKTRGQQVTLSCSPISGHRSVSWYQQTPGQGLQFLFEYFSETQRNKGNFPGRFSGRQFSNSRSEMNVSTLELGDSALYLCASTGGSPKETQYFGPGTRLLVL.

The chain links TRBV20-1 to TRBJ2-7; D gene uncertain. The CDR3 consists of 12 residues. Trimming cost V 4 bases and J 6 bases, with 13 bases left between them. Germline CDR1 DFQATT, CDR2 SNEGSKA (reference sequence). CDR3 sequence: CSAMDPPLEQYF. The CDR3 region has the DNA TGCAGTGCTATGGACCCCCCCCTCGAGCAGTACTTC.

This clonotype was recorded at least ten times. The J gene is TRBJ1-1, the V gene TRBV27; 9 nucleotides line up with TRBD1. The CDR3 has 14 amino acids. Germline trimming cut 10 bases from V and 3 bases from J; bases unmatched to any gene: 9. The germline gives CDR1 MNHEY, CDR2 SMNVEV (reference sequence). The DNA for the CDR3 is TGTGCCACTTCTCCGGGACAGGGACACACTGAAGCTTTCTTT. It specifies CATSPGQGHTEAFF.

A word on this clonotype: This probably arose from a read error, given a far larger clone one base away. V usage is TRBV5-5 and J usage is TRBJ2-3; D unclear. Trimming stripped 3 bases from V and 4 bases from J, with 3 bases between. The CDR3 extends over 11 amino acids. Germline CDR1 SGHKS, CDR2 YYEKEE (reference sequence). CDR3 nucleotides: TGTGCCAGCAGCTCCTCAGATACGCAGTATTTT. It is translated as CASSSSDTQYF.

Notes on this clonotype: A single base separates this from a much larger clone, so it may be a read error. The chain combines TRBV28 with TRBJ2-1, with 7 bases fitting TRBD1. V trimming: 5 bases; J trimming: 3 bases; junction bases outside the gene matches: 10. Germline assignment: CDR1 MDHEN and CDR2 SYDVKM. This CDR3 has 16 residues. CDR3 amino acids: CASSTLTGDVYNEQFF. The CDR3 region has the DNA TGTGCCAGCAGTACCCTCACAGGGGACGTCTACAATGAGCAGTTCTTC.

This clonotype has just a few counts. The V and J genes are TRBV20-1 and TRBJ1-1; perhaps TRBD1 as D (6 bases). The CDR3 length is 14 residues. V lost 4 bases, J lost 4 bases, and 16 bases lay in between. CDR1 and CDR2 from the germline V gene are DFQATT and SNEGSKA (reference sequence). CDR3 residues: CSATISGASTEAFF. The CDR3, as DNA: TGCAGTGCTACTATTTCGGGGGCGAGCACTGAAGCTTTCTTT.

This clonotype came up many times. The chain has TRBV6-2 or TRBV6-3 and TRBJ2-7, with a possible D match to TRBD2 (5 bases). The length of the CDR3 is 16 residues. Trimming removed 0 bases at V and 0 bases at J, with 12 bases between. Germline assignment: CDR1 MNHEY and CDR2 SVGEGT. DNA of the CDR3: TGTGCCAGCAGTTACTCCGGGGTTAAGAACTCCTACGAGCAGTACTTC. Residues: CASSYSGVKNSYEQYF.

As to this clonotype: Possible read error: a much larger clone is one base away. V is TRBV7-2 and J is TRBJ2-5; D tentatively fits TRBD1 or TRBD2 (5 bases each). This CDR3 comprises 15 residues. CDR1 and CDR2 from the germline V gene are SGHTA and FQGNSA. The CDR3 loop is CASNLTGTSMETQYF. The CDR3 region has the DNA TGTGCCAGCAACTTAACCGGGACCAGTATGGAGACCCAGTACTTC.

This clonotype has at least ten counts. This sequence joins TRBV7-3 and TRBJ2-2; D call uncertain. This CDR3 spans 14 amino acids. Trimming left V 2 bases short and J 3 bases short, with 7 bases between. Germline V lookup: CDR1 SGHTA, CDR2 FQGTGA. CDR3 protein: CASSLGGDTGELFF. CDR3 nucleotide sequence: TGTGCCAGCAGCTTAGGCGGAGACACCGGGGAGCTGTTTTTT.

This clonotype was found many times. The chain links TRBV12-3 or TRBV12-4 to TRBJ2-1; D might be TRBD2 (7 bases). The CDR3 is 14 amino acids. V lost 5 bases and J 8 bases, leaving 16 bases between the germline ends. The CDR3 spells CASSPLGGAHEQFF. CDR3 in DNA: TGTGCCAGCAGTCCCCTGGGGGGGGCCCATGAGCAGTTCTTC.

This clonotype was seen only a few times. V and J are TRBV6-1 and TRBJ1-1, with 8 bases lining up with TRBD1. With V trimmed by 5 bases and J by 0 bases, 5 bases remained unmatched. The CDR3 is 15 residues long. Germline V gene data show CDR1 as MNHNS and CDR2 as SASEGT. CDR3 bases: TGTGCCAGCAGTACCTGGACAGGGTTGAACACTGAAGCTTTCTTT. Translated: CASSTWTGLNTEAFF.

The sample holds many counts of this clonotype. The rearrangement links TRBV5-1 to TRBJ2-1; 11 bases align to TRBD2. The CDR3 totals 16 residues. The junction had 6 bases not matched to a gene; V was cut back by 3 bases and J by 4 bases. The germline V gene encodes CDR1 SGHRS and CDR2 YFSETQ. This chain's CDR3 is CASSWRGLAAYNEQFF. In DNA form, the CDR3 reads TGCGCCAGCAGCTGGAGGGGACTAGCGGCTTACAATGAGCAGTTCTTC.

This clonotype was picked up many times. The chain recombines TRBV3-1 with TRBJ2-2, with a possible D match to TRBD1 (5 bases). V was shortened by 2 bases and J by 5 bases, with 9 bases between the two germline ends. Per germline, CDR1 LGHDT and CDR2 YNNKEL (reference sequence). CDR3 length equals 14 residues. This chain's CDR3 is CASSQFRVTGELFF. CDR3 coding DNA: TGTGCCAGCAGCCAATTCAGGGTGACCGGGGAGCTGTTTTTT. The whole variable domain, remainder taken from reference TRBV3-1 and TRBJ2-2, is DTAVSQTPKYLVTQMGNDKSIKCEQNLGHDTMYWYKQDSKKFLKIMFSYNNKELIINETVPNRFSPKSPDKAHLNLHINSLELGDSAVYFCASSQFRVTGELFFGEGSRLTVL.

The table lists this clonotype with a few counts. The J gene is TRBJ2-7, the V gene TRBV20-1; D is possibly TRBD2 (6 bases). Germline V gene lookup returns CDR1 DFQATT and CDR2 SNEGSKA (reference sequence). The CDR3 length is 15 residues. V was pared by 8 bases and J by 4 bases, with 24 bases between. The CDR3 protein is CSTSDLGGLNYEQYF. In nucleotides, the CDR3 is TGCAGTACTTCCGACCTCGGAGGGTTAAATTACGAGCAGTACTTC.

This clonotype turned up a few times. The chain joins TRBV3-1 to TRBJ1-1; perhaps TRBD1 as D (5 bases). CDR3 length: 15 residues. The V end was cut by 0 bases, the J end by 0 bases, with 8 bases between. Looked up from germline, CDR1 is LGHDT and CDR2 is YNNKEL (reference sequence). The CDR3 region is CASSQEWGMNTEAFF. The CDR3 DNA is TGTGCCAGCAGCCAAGAATGGGGCATGAACACTGAAGCTTTCTTT.

About this clonotype itself: This may arise from a read error, as a much more abundant clone is one base away. The chain employs TRBV9 and TRBJ1-1; D is perhaps TRBD1 (6 bases). CDR3 length: 14 amino acids. The germline V gene encodes CDR1 SGDLS and CDR2 YYNGEE. V was shortened by 1 base and J by 5 bases, with 12 bases between the two germline ends. DNA for the CDR3: TGTGCCAGCAGCGTAATGGGGGGCGAAACTGAAGCTTTCTTT. This encodes CASSVMGGETEAFF.